The clone carrying this T cell receptor beta chain was found many times. These data originate in a study of tumor-infiltrating lymphocytes in primary liver carcinoma. Total RNA amounting to 500 ng was the source from which TCR beta cDNA was made with a constant-region primer. What produced the TCR beta libraries was three nested multiplex PCR rounds using slightly modified ARM-PCR. It was with TRBV1-TRBV30 forward primers and a C-beta reverse primer that the first two PCR rounds were run, at about 10 cycles each. TCRdb ran MiXCR on the multiplex PCR reads and lists one entry per CDR3 protein. The profile covers 80,000 to 100,000 distinct CDR3 sequences, with about 73% appearing a single time and around 26% taken by the ten largest. Co-extraction yielded RNA and DNA from approximately 22-30 mg of unsorted bulk tissue. The CDR3 totals 12 residues. From germline, CDR1 is SQVTM and CDR2 ANQGSEA. J lost 2 bases, V lost 4 bases, and 1 base had no gene match.

The gene calls are TRBV29-1 and TRBJ2-5, with 7 bases that match TRBD2. The TCR sequence derives from a man aged 40-50 years with primary liver carcinoma and hepatitis B virus infection. Sequencing was done on a sample of tumor-adjacent normal liver tissue. CDR3 in DNA: TGCAGCGTTGGGGGGGGTCAAGAGACCCAGTACTTC. As protein: CSVGGGQETQYF.